This entry lists 5 T cell receptor beta chains sequenced from one sample in a study of breast tumors, draining lymph nodes, adjacent tissues. The lymph nodes were axillary draining lymph nodes from breast cancer patients. TCRdb ran MiXCR on the multiplex PCR reads and lists one entry per CDR3 protein. The table records about 150,000 distinct CDR3 sequences, around 24% of them present only once. Specimen: axillary lymph node tissue. The receptors were sampled from a female donor with breast cancer. Some clones in this sample may be carry-over from other donors' samples.

This clonotype appeared many times. The genes are TRBV4-1 and TRBJ1-3; no clear D gene. The CDR3 runs to 14 residues. Germline assignment: CDR1 MGHRA and CDR2 YSYEKL. Between the trimmed V and J ends, which lost 4 bases and 4 bases, there was a span of 11 bases. Here the CDR3 reads CASSPWAAGNTIYF. In nucleotides, the CDR3 is TGCGCCAGCAGCCCCTGGGCGGCCGGAAACACCATATATTTT.

This clonotype has a count of ten or more. The rearrangement uses TRBV6-5 and TRBJ2-7; 7 bases are shared with TRBD1. CDR3 length: 15 residues. The germline CDR1 and CDR2 sequences are MNHEY and SVGAGI. Unmatched junction bases numbered 9, after V lost 6 bases and J lost 1 base. The CDR3 here is CASSRTGDNSYEQYF. The CDR3 DNA reads as TGTGCCAGCAGCCGGACAGGAGACAATTCCTACGAGCAGTACTTC.

This clonotype has just one count. A much larger clonotype is one base distant, so this may be a read error. The chain is built from TRBV7-9 and TRBJ1-3; no firm D call. Germline CDR1 and CDR2: SEHNR and FQNEAQ (reference sequence). This CDR3 comprises 12 residues. The CDR3 reads CAGSDSGNTIYF. CDR3 DNA sequence: TGTGCCGGCAGCGACTCTGGAAACACCATATATTTT.

A note on this clonotype: This may arise from a read error, as a much more abundant clone is one base away. CDR3 sequence (DNA): TGTGCCAGTAGTATGGGGCGGATCTCTGGAAACGCCATATATTTT. It yields the protein CASSMGRISGNAIYF. The V and J genes are TRBV19 and TRBJ1-3, with a tentative D call TRBD1 (5 bases). Germline V gene lookup returns CDR1 LNHDA and CDR2 SQIVND (reference sequence). The CDR3 totals 15 residues.

The sample holds one count of this clonotype. V and J are TRBV7-9 and TRBJ1-1; the D gene is possibly TRBD1 (6 bases). The CDR3 runs 14 residues. Germline-derived CDR1 and CDR2 are SEHNR and FQNEAQ (reference sequence). Trimming cost V 6 bases and J 1 base, with 12 bases left between them. CDR3 region: CASRQIQGNTEAFF. In nucleotides, the CDR3 is TGTGCCAGCAGGCAAATACAGGGGAACACTGAAGCTTTCTTT.